The 22 T cell receptor beta chains listed next were all sequenced from one sample in a study. MiXCR, run by TCRdb on the 5' RACE reads, gives a single entry per CDR3 protein. The sample includes 4,000 to 5,000 distinct CDR3 sequences, approximately 72% seen only once; the top ten take more than 3.5%. Cells sorted as Tregs were CD4+, CD25+ and CD127-/low. The sample consisted of Tregs sorted from blood. The receptor source for this set is a female donor with breast cancer.

This clonotype was seen more than once but under ten times. The V call is TRBV6-5, the J call TRBJ2-7; D may be TRBD1 (5 bases). Germline values: CDR1 MNHEY, CDR2 SVGAGI. Trimming removed 5 bases at V and 2 bases at J, with 19 bases between. CDR3 length equals 16 residues. CDR3 in DNA: TGTGCCAGCAGTCCCTATTTAGAGACAGCCACCTACGAGCAGTACTTC. Its protein product is CASSPYLETATYEQYF.

V and J are TRBV30 and TRBJ2-1, with D unclear. Germline CDR1 and CDR2: GTSNPN and SVGIG (reference sequence). V lost 0 bases to trimming and J lost 0 bases, with 9 bases between them. The CDR3 spans 15 residues. CDR3: CAWSVGASSYNEQFF. Here the CDR3 DNA reads TGTGCCTGGAGTGTAGGTGCTAGCTCCTACAATGAGCAGTTCTTC.

The genes are TRBV6-1 and TRBJ2-1; TRBD2 matches at 9 bases. The V and J ends lost 4 bases and 4 bases, in that order; junction bases with no gene match: 5. The CDR3 is 15 residues long. Germline loops: CDR1 MNHNS, CDR2 SASEGT. CDR3 sequence: CASSVAGEGYNEQFF. CDR3 in DNA: TGTGCCAGCAGTGTAGCGGGAGAGGGGTACAATGAGCAGTTCTTC.

V usage is TRBV20-1 and J usage is TRBJ1-1; tentatively, D is TRBD1 (5 bases). CDR1 and CDR2 from the germline V gene are DFQATT and SNEGSKA (reference sequence). The V end lost 3 bases, the J end lost 0 bases, and 8 bases lay between the germline ends. CDR3 length: 13 residues. As DNA, the CDR3 is TGCAGTGCTAGGAGGACACTGAACACTGAAGCTTTCTTT. This codes for CSARRTLNTEAFF.

Remarks on this clonotype: One end of the junction fails to match germline, which may point to a read error. V usage is TRBV15 and J usage is TRBJ1-5, with D unclear. This CDR3 has 10 residues. Germline V gives CDR1 LNHNV, CDR2 YYDKDF (reference sequence). CDR3 coding DNA: TGTGCCACCAGCAGAGGGACTCCACAGTTT. It specifies CATSRGTPQF.

The chain recombines TRBV12-3 or TRBV12-4 with TRBJ1-6; D call uncertain. This CDR3 region has 15 residues. The ends were cut back, 3 bases at V and 8 bases at J, with 14 bases in the middle. The CDR3 loop is CASSFSDTTDSPLHF. The CDR3 region has the DNA TGTGCCAGCAGTTTTTCAGACACAACGGATTCACCCCTCCACTTT.

V is TRBV3-1 and J is TRBJ2-1, with D uncertain. Trimming pared 3 bases from V and 6 bases from J, leaving 6 bases between. The CDR3 is 12 amino acids. CDR1 LGHDT and CDR2 YNNKEL come from the germline V gene (reference sequence). CDR3 residues: CASSQLGNEQFF. The CDR3 DNA is TGTGCCAGCAGCCAGCTAGGCAATGAGCAGTTCTTC.

The chain joins TRBV6-5 to TRBJ1-5, with 10 bases aligning to TRBD1. V was clipped by 6 bases and J by 0 bases; unmatched bases: 11. This CDR3 comprises 18 residues. Germline V CDR1 and CDR2: MNHEY, SVGAGI. The CDR3 region is CASRRDRGPTNSNQPQHF. The DNA of the CDR3 is TGTGCCAGCAGAAGAGACAGGGGGCCTACGAATAGCAATCAGCCCCAGCATTTT.

This clonotype was picked up a small number of times. The rearrangement uses TRBV4-1 and TRBJ1-2; D gene unclear. CDR1 and CDR2 from the germline V gene are MGHRA and YSYEKL. With 4 bases removed from V and 0 bases from J, the gap between germline ends came to 12 bases. This CDR3 is built from 15 residues. In DNA form, the CDR3 reads TGCGCCAGCAGCCCCAATCAGGTTTCTAACTATGGCTACACCTTC. Its protein product is CASSPNQVSNYGYTF.

J is TRBJ2-7 and V is TRBV7-3, with 8 bases aligning to TRBD1. The V segment lost 2 bases and the J segment 6 bases; nucleotides outside the gene matches: 9. From germline, CDR1 is SGHTA and CDR2 FQGTGA. The CDR3 consists of 15 residues. The CDR3 DNA reads TGTGCCAGCAGCTTAGTTGCAGGGGGCGCGGTCGAGCAGTACTTC. This translates into CASSLVAGGAVEQYF.

The table lists this clonotype with a count of one. The junction departs from the called germline gene at one end, perhaps through a read error. The gene calls are TRBV7-8 and TRBJ1-6; D is uncertain. The CDR3 is made up of 15 amino acids. Germline loops: CDR1 SGHVS, CDR2 FQNEAQ. The CDR3 coding sequence is TGTGCCAGCAGCTTTCGAAGCTCCTATAACTCACCCCTCCACTTT. It specifies CASSFRSSYNSPLHF.

This clonotype has only a few counts. The chain employs TRBV5-6 and TRBJ2-1, with 9 bases matching TRBD2. The trim removed 4 bases at V and 10 bases at J, leaving 3 bases unmatched. Germline V gene sequence: CDR1 SGHDT, CDR2 YYEEEE. The CDR3 sequence is 12 residues long. The CDR3 is CASSRLAVEQFF. The DNA for the CDR3 is TGTGCCAGCAGCAGACTAGCGGTAGAGCAGTTCTTC.

The chain combines TRBV6-5 with TRBJ2-3; no reliable D call. CDR1 and CDR2 from the germline V gene are MNHEY and SVGAGI. The CDR3 covers 11 residues. V shed 6 bases and J shed 2 bases, with 3 bases lying between them. The CDR3: CASRDTDTQYF. In DNA form, the CDR3 reads TGTGCCAGCAGAGACACAGATACGCAGTATTTT.

The rearrangement joins TRBV25-1 to TRBJ1-5; the D is unclear. This CDR3 is built from 14 residues. Trimming removed 3 bases at V and 6 bases at J, with 12 bases between. Germline CDR1 and CDR2: MGHDK and SYGVNS. The CDR3 loop reads CASSDLGVAQPQHF. Written as DNA, the CDR3 is TGTGCCAGCAGTGACCTGGGAGTAGCTCAGCCCCAGCATTTT. Full variable domain (rest looked up from reference TRBV25-1 and TRBJ1-5): EADIYQTPRYLVIGTGKKITLECSQTMGHDKMYWYQQDPGMELHLIHYSYGVNSTEKGDLSSESTVSRIRTEHFPLTLESARPSHTSQYLCASSDLGVAQPQHFGDGTRLSIL.

A few counts support this clonotype. The rearrangement links TRBV6-5 to TRBJ1-1; D is possibly TRBD1 (6 bases). The ends were cut back, 2 bases at V and 5 bases at J, with 9 bases in the middle. Germline CDR1 and CDR2: MNHEY and SVGAGI. CDR3 length equals 13 residues. CDR3 loop: CASSYQGQTEAFF. In DNA form, the CDR3 reads TGTGCCAGCAGTTACCAGGGGCAGACTGAAGCTTTCTTT.

This clonotype was recorded once. V and J are TRBV4-1 and TRBJ2-5; 7 nucleotides match TRBD1. The CDR3 runs 15 residues. The germline V gene encodes CDR1 MGHRA and CDR2 YSYEKL. The trim removed 1 base at V and 2 bases at J, leaving 4 bases unmatched. In DNA form, the CDR3 reads TGCGCCAGCAGCCAAGCTCCGGGACAGCAAGAGACCCAGTACTTC. This codes for CASSQAPGQQETQYF.

This clonotype was found once. This chain joins TRBV4-1 and TRBJ2-1, with D possibly matching TRBD2 (7 bases). The germline gives CDR1 MGHRA, CDR2 YSYEKL. Trimming removed 1 base at V and 5 bases at J, with 15 bases between. This CDR3 contains 16 residues. The CDR3 sequence: CASSQGVAGAHNEQFF. For the CDR3, the DNA is TGCGCCAGCAGCCAAGGGGTGGCGGGGGCCCACAATGAGCAGTTCTTC.

To note about this clonotype: An end of the junction does not agree with germline; a read error may underlie this. This rearrangement joins TRBV6-5 to TRBJ1-2; maybe TRBD1 (5 bases). CDR3 size: 15 residues. Germline CDR1 MNHEY, CDR2 SVGAGI. Written as DNA, the CDR3 is TGTGCCAGCGGTTACTCGAGGGGCATAAACTATGGCTACACCTTC. Protein sequence: CASGYSRGINYGYTF.

V gene TRBV6-4 combines with J gene TRBJ2-3; no clear D gene. From germline, CDR1 is MRHNA and CDR2 SNTAGT. Trimming removed 8 bases at V and 3 bases at J, with 6 bases between. This CDR3 is built from 11 residues. In DNA, the CDR3 is TGTGCCAGCGACCTTACAGATACGCAGTATTTT. Encoded protein: CASDLTDTQYF.

The rearrangement uses TRBV4-1 and TRBJ2-1, with a weak D call TRBD2 (6 bases). This CDR3 contains 18 residues. Between the trimmed V and J ends, which lost 4 bases and 2 bases, there was a span of 21 bases. CDR1 and CDR2 (germline): MGHRA, YSYEKL. CDR3 protein: CASSRMTPGLQTYNEQFF. In DNA form, the CDR3 reads TGCGCCAGCAGCCGTATGACCCCGGGACTCCAAACCTACAATGAGCAGTTCTTC.

The gene calls are TRBV27 and TRBJ2-7; TRBD1 agrees at 10 bases. V was clipped by 8 bases and J by 1 base; unmatched bases: 5. Looked up from germline, CDR1 is MNHEY and CDR2 is SMNVEV (reference sequence). The CDR3 is 14 residues long. CDR3 region: CASAGQGGSYEQYF. The CDR3 nucleotides are TGTGCCAGCGCCGGACAGGGGGGTTCCTACGAGCAGTACTTC.

For this clonotype: One junction end disagrees with the germline gene, perhaps due to a read error. The V and J genes are TRBV5-6 and TRBJ1-1; the D is unclear. Germline-derived CDR1 and CDR2 are SGHDT and YYEEEE. The CDR3 has 15 residues. CDR3 region: CVSSRQGFSRTEAFF. CDR3 bases: TGTGTCAGCAGCCGCCAAGGGTTTTCGAGAACTGAAGCTTTCTTT.